This passage covers 2 T cell receptor beta chains from one sample sequenced in a study of regulatory T cells in long-lasting Graves disease. According to the study, TCR beta libraries were built with iRepertoire HTBI primers and CDR3-region Arm-PCR. TCRdb re-called the multiplex PCR reads with MiXCR, one entry per CDR3 protein. This table has approximately 440,000 distinct CDR3 sequences, 15% to 20% appearing once. Time point of the sample: newly diagnosed GD, antithyroid drugs for less than 3 months. The TCR library was made from RNA that had been extracted from PBMCs in TRIzol. This sample was shared with a second study, whose subject was T cells in Graves' hyperthyroidism and ophthalmopathy.

Sequenced material: peripheral blood mononuclear cells (PBMCs), taken at new diagnosis, from a patient treated with antithyroid drugs. These receptors were obtained from a man aged 35-49 years with Graves disease.

This clonotype came up a few times. The chain combines TRBV10-1 with TRBJ2-1; 11 bases line up with TRBD2. The CDR3 sequence is 17 residues long. After removal of 0 bases from V and 6 bases from J, the junction contained 7 bases not matched to a gene. The germline V gene has CDR1 WNHNN and CDR2 SYGVQD (reference sequence). CDR3 DNA: TGCGCCAGCAGTGAGTCGGCCCTGGGACTAGCGGCCAATGAGCAGTTCTTC. As protein: CASSESALGLAANEQFF.

This clonotype occurred many times. The rearrangement uses TRBV12-5 and TRBJ1-2; D is uncertain. In germline, CDR1 is LGHNT, CDR2 FRNRAP. CDR3 length: 15 residues. Trimming pared 5 bases from V and 3 bases from J, leaving 16 bases between. The CDR3 coding sequence is TGTGCTAGTGGTAACCTAGGGTGGGTGGACTATGGCTACACCTTC. As protein: CASGNLGWVDYGYTF.